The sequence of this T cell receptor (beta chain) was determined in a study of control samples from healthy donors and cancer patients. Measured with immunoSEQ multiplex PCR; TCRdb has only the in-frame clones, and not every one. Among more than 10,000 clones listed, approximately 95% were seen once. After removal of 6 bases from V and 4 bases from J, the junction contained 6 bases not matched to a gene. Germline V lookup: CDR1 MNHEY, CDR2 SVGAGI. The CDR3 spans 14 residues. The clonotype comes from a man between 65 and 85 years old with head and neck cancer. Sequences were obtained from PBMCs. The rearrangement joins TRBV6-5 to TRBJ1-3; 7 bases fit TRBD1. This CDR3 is CASRAQTGGNTIYF. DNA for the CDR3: TGTGCCAGCAGAGCGCAGACAGGGGGAAACACCATATATTTT.